A selection of T cell receptor beta chains follows, all from one sample in a study of cytotoxic CD8 clonotypes in ibrutinib-treated CLL. Clones were sequenced by immunoSEQ multiplex PCR, and TCRdb holds only the in-frame ones, with some missing. The sample consists of 11,000 to 15,000 clones, under 65% of them appearing once. Sequencing was performed on PBMCs, taken at an approximately 23-month disease-progression time point, from a patient treated with ibrutinib. The receptors stem from a human donor with chronic lymphocytic leukemia. The CDR3 runs from the conserved cysteine through the conserved F or W. The order of the fields is J gene, V gene, D gene, clone size, CDR3 protein, CDR3 DNA. D genes are given only for firm matches. The size entry is marked missing in some rows and otherwise reads once, few, many or a size class.

TRBJ2-1,TRBV18,-,-,CASSPGGGSYNEQFF,TGTGCCAGCTCACCTGGAGGGGGTTCCTACAATGAGCAGTTCTTC
TRBJ1-6,TRBV10-3,TRBD1,-,CAISEGQGGNSPLHF,TGTGCCATCAGTGAGGGACAGGGGGGGAATTCACCCCTCCACTTT
TRBJ1-1,TRBV27,-,-,CASSYQVGYTEAFF,TGTGCCAGCAGTTACCAAGTGGGGTACACTGAAGCTTTCTTT
TRBJ1-3,TRBV11-2,-,few,CASSLVGSNWGNTIYF,TGTGCCAGCAGCTTAGTGGGCAGCAACTGGGGAAACACCATATATTTT
TRBJ2-3,TRBV14,-,-,CASSQDIGTDTQYF,TGTGCCAGCAGCCAAGACATAGGGACAGATACGCAGTATTTT
TRBJ2-2,TRBV9,TRBD2,-,CASSVAGGGARVDTGELFF,TGTGCCAGCAGCGTAGCTGGCGGGGGGGCGCGAGTTGACACCGGGGAGCTGTTTTTT
TRBJ1-1,TRBV2,TRBD1,-,CASSVRQGGKSEAFF,TGTGCCAGCAGCGTTAGACAGGGGGGAAAATCTGAAGCTTTCTTT
TRBJ2-2,TRBV27,-,-,CASRLTGELFF,TGTGCCAGCAGATTAACCGGGGAGCTGTTTTTT
TRBJ1-6,TRBV30,TRBD1,-,CAWSGGTDNSPLHF,TGTGCCTGGAGTGGGGGGACAGATAATTCACCCCTCCACTTT
TRBJ2-1,TRBV27,-,few,CASTLGTAYNEQFF,TGTGCCAGCACCCTAGGGACGGCTTACAATGAGCAGTTCTTC
TRBJ1-2,TRBV29-1,-,-,CSVPGAHGYTF,TGCAGCGTTCCAGGGGCCCATGGCTACACCTTC
TRBJ2-7,TRBV2,TRBD1,few,CASLRDRVRYEQYF,TGTGCCAGCCTTCGGGACAGGGTGAGGTACGAGCAGTACTTC
TRBJ2-7,TRBV18,-,-,CASSPERYEQYF,TGTGCCAGCTCACCGGAGCGTTACGAGCAGTACTTC
TRBJ2-1,TRBV2,-,once,CASRTEGEQFF,TGTGCCAGCAGGACCGAGGGTGAGCAGTTCTTC
TRBJ2-1,TRBV13,-,-,CASSLQKLNNEQFF,TGTGCCAGCAGCTTACAGAAACTCAACAATGAGCAGTTCTTC
TRBJ1-5,TRBV2,-,few,CASSGDQWGGDQPQHF,TGTGCCAGCAGTGGGGACCAGTGGGGTGGGGATCAGCCCCAGCATTTT
TRBJ1-4,TRBV7-9,-,-,CASSLTTGGDEKLFF,TGTGCCAGCAGCCTTACGACAGGTGGGGATGAAAAACTGTTTTTT